The source of this T cell receptor (beta chain) is a study of T cell responses to AZD1222 COVID-19 vaccine. About this clone: The antigen is unknown.

This CDR3 contains 14 residues. The germline V gene has CDR1 MNHEY and CDR2 SMNVEV (reference sequence). Trimming removed 6 bases at V and 2 bases at J, with 11 bases between. Points from the study as a whole: The sample set comprised mostly white British donors with more females, and clonal diversity was possibly underestimated. Among those given AZD1222, only five or six were seropositive at baseline.

Sequenced by immunoSEQ multiplex PCR; TCRdb stores in-frame clones only, minus some. There are about 180,000 clones in the sample; about 86% occur only once, and around 8% lies in the top ten. Sequences were derived from peripheral blood, sampled on day 0 of AZD1222 vaccination. The chain employs TRBV27 and TRBJ1-5; TRBD1 might be the D (5 bases). The clonotype comes from an adult in good health. Written as DNA, the CDR3 is TGTGCCAGCAGGGGGAGGGGAGGCAATCAGCCCCAGCATTTT. As protein: CASRGRGGNQPQHF.